A single sample is the source of the 30 T cell receptor beta chains below, sequenced in a study of T cells in Graves' hyperthyroidism and ophthalmopathy. TCR beta CDR3 regions were amplified from RNA. Primed by the HTBI set, a first-round RT-PCR was run on the TCR CDR3. MiXCR was run by TCRdb on the multiplex PCR reads, yielding one entry per CDR3 protein. The sample has some 620,000 distinct CDR3 sequences, under 20% seen once; the top ten hold 3.5% to 4%. Sequenced sample: blood. Receptor source: a woman between 25 and 40 years old with Graves' hyperthyroidism.

This clonotype was observed many times. The chain has TRBV24-1 and TRBJ2-1; 12 nucleotides match TRBD2. Germline CDR1 is KGHDR and CDR2 is SFDVKD. After removal of 3 bases from V and 8 bases from J, the junction contained 4 bases not matched to a gene. The CDR3 length is 15 residues. In DNA, the CDR3 is TGTGCCACCAGTGATAGGACTAGCGGGATGGATGAGCAGTTCTTC. The encoded protein is CATSDRTSGMDEQFF.

About this clonotype itself: This may be a read error, as it is one base from a much larger clone. The V gene is TRBV27, the J gene TRBJ2-3; 7 nucleotides align to TRBD2. J lost 1 base, V lost 5 bases, and 6 bases had no gene match. Germline values: CDR1 MNHEY, CDR2 SMNVEV (reference sequence). This CDR3 has 15 amino acids. CDR3 in DNA: TGTGCCAGCAGTGACCATCTAGCGGGCACAGATACGCAGTATTTT. It yields the protein CASSDHLAGTDTQYF.

At least ten counts were recorded for this clonotype. The chain carries TRBV2 and TRBJ2-7, with 7 bases fitting TRBD2. The CDR3 has 14 residues. V lost 6 bases and J lost 2; bases outside the gene matches: 7. Germline V gene lookup returns CDR1 SNHLY and CDR2 FYNNEI. CDR3 DNA sequence: TGTGCCAGCAGCCTCAATGGACTAGCCTACGAGCAGTACTTC. Its protein product is CASSLNGLAYEQYF.

At least ten counts were recorded for this clonotype. The J gene is TRBJ2-5, the V gene TRBV28, with D maybe TRBD1 (5 bases). The CDR3 consists of 15 residues. The germline CDR1 and CDR2 sequences are MDHEN and SYDVKM. V gave up 4 bases and J gave up 2 bases, with 14 bases separating them. CDR3: CASSSDSLNQETQYF. In nucleotides, the CDR3 is TGTGCCAGCAGTTCCGACAGTCTTAATCAAGAGACCCAGTACTTC.

This clonotype was observed many times. The chain links TRBV5-1 to TRBJ2-1, with D maybe TRBD2 (6 bases). Trimming left V 3 bases short and J 5 bases short, with 12 bases between. The germline V gene has CDR1 SGHRS and CDR2 YFSETQ. The CDR3 covers 14 residues. CDR3 coding DNA: TGCGCCAGCAGCTACGGAGGGGCGGACAATGAGCAGTTCTTC. It is translated as CASSYGGADNEQFF.

In its sample, this clonotype was seen many times. V usage is TRBV27 and J usage is TRBJ2-1, with TRBD1 matching over 9 bases. V was pared by 2 bases and J by 4 bases, with 3 bases of the junction left unmatched. This CDR3 spans 15 amino acids. Germline CDR1 MNHEY, CDR2 SMNVEV (reference sequence). The CDR3 region has the DNA TGTGCCAGCAGTTTAAACAGGGGGCTTTACAATGAGCAGTTCTTC. Translating it yields CASSLNRGLYNEQFF.

At least ten counts were recorded for this clonotype. The rearrangement joins TRBV28 to TRBJ2-7; 10 positions match TRBD2. The CDR3 contains 14 residues. Germline lookup yields CDR1 MDHEN and CDR2 SYDVKM. V lost 9 bases and J lost 4; bases outside the gene matches: 9. CDR3 protein: CASTSSGSIYEQYF. The CDR3, as DNA: TGTGCCAGTACCTCTAGCGGGAGTATTTACGAGCAGTACTTC.

The chain has TRBV6-6 and TRBJ1-2; D is unclear. The CDR3 length is 14 residues. Trimming pared 0 bases from V and 2 bases from J, leaving 7 bases between. CDR1 is MNHNY and CDR2 is SVGAGI in the germline V gene (reference sequence). This CDR3 is CASSYSGRNYGYTF. CDR3 nucleotide sequence: TGTGCCAGCAGTTACTCGGGCCGGAACTATGGCTACACCTTC.

This clonotype was counted many times. The chain employs TRBV20-1 and TRBJ2-3; D may be TRBD1 (6 bases). The CDR3 spans 15 residues. V lost 6 bases, J lost 1 base, and 17 bases lay in between. The germline V gene has CDR1 DFQATT and CDR2 SNEGSKA (reference sequence). The CDR3 DNA is TGCAGTGCCGGGCCACAGGGAAGGGGCACAGATACGCAGTATTTT. It specifies CSAGPQGRGTDTQYF.

The V and J genes are TRBV29-1 and TRBJ1-6; D is unresolved. The CDR3 length is 15 residues. CDR1 and CDR2 from the germline V gene are SQVTM and ANQGSEA. V was trimmed by 8 bases and J by 0 bases, leaving 14 bases between them. CDR3 amino acids: CSYSSPVSYNSPLHF. In DNA form, the CDR3 reads TGCAGCTATTCAAGCCCGGTCTCCTATAATTCACCCCTCCACTTT.

In the case of this clonotype: A much larger clone sits a single nucleotide away, making a read error possible. The J gene is TRBJ2-1, the V gene TRBV2; TRBD1 might be the D (5 bases). This CDR3 region has 14 residues. CDR1 SNHLY and CDR2 FYNNEI come from the germline V gene. CDR3 residues: CVSSTAGTYNEQFF. The CDR3 DNA reads TGTGTCAGCAGTACGGCAGGGACCTACAATGAGCAGTTCTTC.

V is TRBV27 and J is TRBJ2-5, with 12 nucleotides matching TRBD1. With 3 bases clipped from V and 4 bases from J, the junction kept 6 bases outside the gene matches. Germline V gene data show CDR1 as MNHEY and CDR2 as SMNVEV (reference sequence). The CDR3 runs 16 residues. For the CDR3, the DNA is TGTGCCAGCAGTTTTTCGGGACAGGGGGCGGGAGAGACCCAGTACTTC. Translated, it gives CASSFSGQGAGETQYF.

The rearrangement joins TRBV28 to TRBJ1-3; TRBD1 might be the D (6 bases). V shed 6 bases and J shed 4 bases, with 19 bases lying between them. The CDR3 consists of 16 residues. Looked up from germline, CDR1 is MDHEN and CDR2 is SYDVKM. Here the CDR3 DNA reads TGTGCCAGCAGCATTTACAGGGAAGAGGGCGGAAACACCATATATTTT. This encodes CASSIYREEGGNTIYF.

CDR3 nucleotides: TGTGCCAGCACCCACCATGGACTGTTTTATGGCTACACCTTC. It yields the protein CASTHHGLFYGYTF. The chain combines TRBV11-2 with TRBJ1-2; D is unclear. This CDR3 has 14 residues. Trimming pared 7 bases from V and 5 bases from J, leaving 17 bases between. CDR1 and CDR2 (germline): SGHAT, FQNNGV.

This clonotype was counted ten times or more. CDR3 sequence (DNA): TGCAGTGCTAGAATCGGGACTCCCGGGCACGAGCAGTACTTC. Translating gives CSARIGTPGHEQYF. V gene TRBV20-1 combines with J gene TRBJ2-7, with D maybe TRBD2 (6 bases). CDR1 and CDR2 from the germline V gene are DFQATT and SNEGSKA (reference sequence). This CDR3 has 14 residues. V was shortened by 2 bases and J by 5 bases, with 16 bases between the two germline ends.

This clonotype was observed a few times. One end of the junction does not line up with germline, which may come from a read error. The chain couples TRBV3-1 to TRBJ2-7; possibly TRBD1 or TRBD2 for D (5 bases each). This CDR3 spans 17 amino acids. Germline values: CDR1 LGHDT, CDR2 YNNKEL (reference sequence). DNA for the CDR3: TGTGCCAGCAACCAAGATCGGGACGACGTTGGGGGCTACGAGCAGTACTTC. This encodes CASNQDRDDVGGYEQYF.

Ten or more counts support this clonotype. This sequence joins TRBV28 and TRBJ1-6; D call uncertain. The CDR3 contains 13 residues. CDR1 is MDHEN, CDR2 SYDVKM, per germline. Trimming removed 9 bases at V and 5 bases at J, with 11 bases between. CDR3 residues: CASINPDNSPLHF. The CDR3 DNA follows: TGTGCCAGTATCAATCCAGATAATTCACCCCTCCACTTT.

This clonotype occurred a few times. This rearrangement joins TRBV4-1 to TRBJ2-1; 7 positions match TRBD2. CDR3 size: 15 residues. The germline gives CDR1 MGHRA, CDR2 YSYEKL. V dropped 4 bases and J dropped 6; count of bases not matched to a gene: 9. The CDR3 DNA reads as TGCGCCAGCAGCCCATTTTCTAGCGGAAGCAATGAGCAGTTCTTC. Its protein product is CASSPFSSGSNEQFF.

This clonotype was counted many times. This sequence joins TRBV28 and TRBJ2-7; 9 bases match TRBD1. The CDR3 covers 14 residues. Germline CDR1 MDHEN, CDR2 SYDVKM. V gave up 6 bases and J gave up 5 bases; unmatched junction bases: 8. Written as DNA, the CDR3 is TGTGCCAGCAGCCTGACAGGGGGGGTAAACGAGCAGTACTTC. Translation: CASSLTGGVNEQYF.

A word on this clonotype: One base away lies a much larger clone, so this may be a sequencing read error. The gene calls are TRBV12-3 or TRBV12-4 and TRBJ1-5, with 10 bases that match TRBD1. The CDR3 totals 17 residues. V lost 2 bases and J lost 0; bases outside the gene matches: 4. CDR3 protein: CASSLRTGGCSNQPQHF. For the CDR3, the DNA is TGTGCCAGCAGTTTAAGGACAGGGGGGTGTAGCAATCAGCCCCAGCATTTT.

The chain employs TRBV24-1 and TRBJ2-3, with 10 bases that match TRBD2. The ends lost 6 bases at V and 6 bases at J; junction bases unmatched: 11. The CDR3 sequence is 16 residues long. Germline V gene data show CDR1 as KGHDR and CDR2 as SFDVKD. The CDR3 protein is CATSTLAGDRGDTQYF. CDR3 sequence (DNA): TGTGCCACCAGTACGCTAGCGGGAGATCGGGGCGATACGCAGTATTTT.

This chain connects TRBV20-1 to TRBJ1-5; no clear D gene. The length of the CDR3 is 14 residues. Per germline, CDR1 DFQATT and CDR2 SNEGSKA (reference sequence). V lost 2 bases and J 0 bases, leaving 8 bases between the germline ends. The CDR3 DNA reads as TGCAGTGCTAGACAGATTAATAGCAATCAGCCCCAGCATTTT. It yields the protein CSARQINSNQPQHF.

This clonotype has more than one count but fewer than ten. V and J are TRBV29-1 and TRBJ2-7; 7 nucleotides align to TRBD2. V lost 6 bases to trimming and J lost 3 bases; unmatched junction nucleotides: 5. Looked up from germline, CDR1 is SQVTM and CDR2 is ANQGSEA. This CDR3 region has 12 residues. CDR3 residues: CSVASGLYEQYF. CDR3 coding DNA: TGCAGCGTGGCTAGCGGTCTCTACGAGCAGTACTTC.

This clonotype appeared many times. This chain links TRBV28 with TRBJ2-7; TRBD2 matches at 10 bases. V dropped 7 bases and J dropped 4; count of bases not matched to a gene: 7. Germline CDR1 is MDHEN and CDR2 is SYDVKM. This CDR3 region has 14 residues. The CDR3 DNA is TGTGCCAGCATAATGACTAGCGGGCCGTACGAGCAGTACTTC. As protein: CASIMTSGPYEQYF.

This clonotype has a count of ten or more. The chain employs TRBV28 and TRBJ2-1; TRBD1 agrees at 9 bases. The CDR3 loop spans 14 amino acids. With V trimmed by 5 bases and J by 11 bases, 10 bases remained unmatched. Germline V gene lookup returns CDR1 MDHEN and CDR2 SYDVKM. The CDR3 DNA reads TGTGCCAGCAGTCCGGGACAGGGAAGAGTAAAGCAGTTCTTC. Protein sequence: CASSPGQGRVKQFF. Using reference TRBV28 and TRBJ2-1 for the parts outside the CDR3, the full variable domain is DVKVTQSSRYLVKRTGEKVFLECVQDMDHENMFWYRQDPGLGLRLIYFSYDVKMKEKGDIPEGYSVSREKKERFSLILESASTNQTSMYLCASSPGQGRVKQFFGPGTRLTVL.

Many counts were recorded for this clonotype. This chain uses TRBV28 with TRBJ2-4, with D perhaps matching TRBD1 (6 bases). Per the germline V gene, CDR1 is MDHEN and CDR2 is SYDVKM. V was cut by 3 bases and J by 6 bases, with 12 bases left in between. This CDR3 contains 14 residues. CDR3 protein: CASSFRDTGNIQYF. For the CDR3, the DNA is TGTGCCAGCAGTTTCCGGGACACGGGAAACATTCAGTACTTC.

This CDR3 reads CASSFQGGAGELFF. Here the CDR3 DNA reads TGTGCCAGCAGCTTTCAGGGGGGTGCCGGGGAGCTGTTTTTT. This sequence joins TRBV5-4 and TRBJ2-2; a weak D match, TRBD1 (7 bases). Trimming removed 2 bases at V and 6 bases at J, with 11 bases between. Germline CDR1 reads SGHNT; CDR2 reads YYREEE (reference sequence). CDR3 size: 14 residues. Complete variable domain (other parts from reference TRBV5-4 and TRBJ2-2): ETGVTQSPTHLIKTRGQQVTLRCSSQSGHNTVSWYQQALGQGPQFIFQYYREEENGRGNFPPRFSGLQFPNYSSELNVNALELDDSALYLCASSFQGGAGELFFGEGSRLTVL.

V and J are TRBV11-2 and TRBJ2-5, with D hard to call. The CDR3 covers 13 residues. Germline V gene sequence: CDR1 SGHAT, CDR2 FQNNGV. Trimming cost V 5 bases and J 5 bases, with 12 bases left between them. CDR3 bases: TGTGCCAGCAGCCTAAATGCCCCGGAGACCCAGTACTTC. Its translation is CASSLNAPETQYF.

This clonotype was counted ten times or more. The chain combines TRBV3-1 with TRBJ1-2; a weak D match, TRBD1 (6 bases). CDR3 length: 12 residues. CDR1 LGHDT and CDR2 YNNKEL come from the germline V gene (reference sequence). V was trimmed by 3 bases and J by 7 bases, leaving 9 bases between them. CDR3 nucleotides: TGTGCCAGCAGCCATGGAGGGGGTGGCTACACCTTC. Translating gives CASSHGGGGYTF.

This clonotype was counted between two and nine times. The V and J genes are TRBV6-1 and TRBJ2-1, with D possibly TRBD2 on 5 matching bases. This CDR3 contains 18 residues. The germline V gene has CDR1 MNHNS and CDR2 SASEGT. Trimming stripped 6 bases from V and 9 bases from J, with 30 bases between. CDR3 bases: TGTGCCAGCAGATGGGATAATGAGGGCTATGGAGATTTGGGTGAGCAGTTCTTC. Translating gives CASRWDNEGYGDLGEQFF.